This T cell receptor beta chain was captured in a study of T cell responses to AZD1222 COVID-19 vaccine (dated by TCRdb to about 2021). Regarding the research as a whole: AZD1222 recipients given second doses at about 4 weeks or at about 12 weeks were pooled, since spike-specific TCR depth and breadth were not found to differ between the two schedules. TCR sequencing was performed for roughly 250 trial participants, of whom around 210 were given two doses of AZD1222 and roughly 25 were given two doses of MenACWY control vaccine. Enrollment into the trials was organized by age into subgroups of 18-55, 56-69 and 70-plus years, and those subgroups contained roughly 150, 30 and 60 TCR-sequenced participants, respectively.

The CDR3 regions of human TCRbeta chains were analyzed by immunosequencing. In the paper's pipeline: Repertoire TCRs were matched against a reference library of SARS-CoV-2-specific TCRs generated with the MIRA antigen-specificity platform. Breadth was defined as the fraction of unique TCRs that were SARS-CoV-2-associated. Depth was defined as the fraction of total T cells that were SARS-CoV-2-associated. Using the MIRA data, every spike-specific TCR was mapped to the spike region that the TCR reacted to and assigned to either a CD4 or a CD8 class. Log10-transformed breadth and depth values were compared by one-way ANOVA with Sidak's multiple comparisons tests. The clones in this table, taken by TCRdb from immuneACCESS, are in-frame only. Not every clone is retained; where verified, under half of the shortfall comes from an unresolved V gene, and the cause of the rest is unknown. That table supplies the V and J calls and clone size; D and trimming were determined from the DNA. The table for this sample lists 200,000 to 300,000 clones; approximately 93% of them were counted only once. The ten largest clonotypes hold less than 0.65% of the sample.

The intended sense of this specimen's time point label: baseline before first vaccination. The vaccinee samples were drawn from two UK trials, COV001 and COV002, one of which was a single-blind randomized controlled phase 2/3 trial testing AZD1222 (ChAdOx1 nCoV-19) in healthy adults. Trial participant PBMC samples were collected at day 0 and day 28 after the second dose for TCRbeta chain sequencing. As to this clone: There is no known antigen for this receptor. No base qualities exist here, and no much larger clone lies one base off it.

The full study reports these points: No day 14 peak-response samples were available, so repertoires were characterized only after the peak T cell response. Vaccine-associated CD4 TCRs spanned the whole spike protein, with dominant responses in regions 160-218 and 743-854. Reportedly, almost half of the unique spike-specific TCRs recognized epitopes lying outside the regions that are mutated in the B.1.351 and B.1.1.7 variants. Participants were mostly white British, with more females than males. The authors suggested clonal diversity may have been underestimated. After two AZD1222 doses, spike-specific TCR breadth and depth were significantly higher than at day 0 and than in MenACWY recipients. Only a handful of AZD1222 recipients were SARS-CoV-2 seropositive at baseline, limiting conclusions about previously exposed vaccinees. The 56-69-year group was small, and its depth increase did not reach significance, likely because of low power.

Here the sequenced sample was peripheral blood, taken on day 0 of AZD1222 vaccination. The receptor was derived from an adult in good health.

The bases are TGTGCCAGCAGCTCAAGTGTCGGGTTATCCAAAAACATTCAGTACTTC. Translated, this is CASSSSVGLSKNIQYF. This chain is built from TRBV7-6 and TRBJ2-4, with an unclear D gene assignment. The germline V gene specifies SGHVS as CDR1 and FNYEAQ as CDR2. V loses 4 bases of germline sequence and J loses 2 bases, and the interval between the two ends is 15 bases. CDR3 length: 16 amino acids, cysteine to phenylalanine. Left in the record is the CDR3 DNA by itself, 48 bases read in frame from the first base.